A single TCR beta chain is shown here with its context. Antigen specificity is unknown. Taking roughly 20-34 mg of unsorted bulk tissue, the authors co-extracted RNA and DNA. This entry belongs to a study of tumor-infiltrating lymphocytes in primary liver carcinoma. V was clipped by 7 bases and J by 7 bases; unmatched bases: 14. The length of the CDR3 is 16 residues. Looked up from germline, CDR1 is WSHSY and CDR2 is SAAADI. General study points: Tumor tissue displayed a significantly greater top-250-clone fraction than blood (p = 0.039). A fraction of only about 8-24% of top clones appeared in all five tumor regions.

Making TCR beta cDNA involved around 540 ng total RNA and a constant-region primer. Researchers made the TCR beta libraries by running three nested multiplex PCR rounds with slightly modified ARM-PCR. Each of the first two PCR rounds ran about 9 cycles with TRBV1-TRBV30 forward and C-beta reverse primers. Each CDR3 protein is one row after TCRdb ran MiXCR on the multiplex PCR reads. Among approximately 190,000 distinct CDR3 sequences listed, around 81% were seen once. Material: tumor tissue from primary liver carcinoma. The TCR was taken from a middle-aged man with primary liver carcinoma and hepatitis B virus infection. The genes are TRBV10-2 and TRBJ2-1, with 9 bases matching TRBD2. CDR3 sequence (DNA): TGCGCCAGCACAGGAGCGGGGGGAGAGACTAGGAATGAGCAGTTCTTC. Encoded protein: CASTGAGGETRNEQFF.